The clone carrying this T cell receptor (beta chain) was seen many times. Its target is unknown. This entry belongs to a study of read filtering for tumor transcriptome and immune sequencing. Study in general: Mean patient age was roughly 61 years, range roughly 45 to 80; approximately 18 male, around 15 female. TCR-mapped reads were about 3.5 to 10.27 million with IR-seq versus roughly 80 to 1,300 with RNA-seq.

Broader study findings: About 82% of IR-seq clonotypes had a single read, yet these held approximately 4% of reads.

From roughly 390 ng of RNA, a library with molecular barcoded alpha/delta and beta/gamma adaptors was made. TCRdb re-called the reads through MiXCR, storing one row per CDR3 protein. The table has around 29,000 distinct CDR3 sequences, around 15% seen once. Bone marrow was sampled from every patient at the time of active disease. The CDR3 loop spans 15 amino acids. Germline values: CDR1 MDHEN, CDR2 SYDVKM. Trimming took off 5 bases at V and 9 bases at J, with 20 bases between the two ends. The chain employs TRBV28 and TRBJ2-1; D is undetermined. Sequencing was performed on a population of CD138-negative cells sorted from bone marrow. The TCR comes from a donor aged 40 or over with multiple myeloma. Here the CDR3 DNA reads TGTGCCAGCAGTGAACGATCCAGCTTGGTGGGTGAGCAGTTCTTC. Protein product: CASSERSSLVGEQFF.